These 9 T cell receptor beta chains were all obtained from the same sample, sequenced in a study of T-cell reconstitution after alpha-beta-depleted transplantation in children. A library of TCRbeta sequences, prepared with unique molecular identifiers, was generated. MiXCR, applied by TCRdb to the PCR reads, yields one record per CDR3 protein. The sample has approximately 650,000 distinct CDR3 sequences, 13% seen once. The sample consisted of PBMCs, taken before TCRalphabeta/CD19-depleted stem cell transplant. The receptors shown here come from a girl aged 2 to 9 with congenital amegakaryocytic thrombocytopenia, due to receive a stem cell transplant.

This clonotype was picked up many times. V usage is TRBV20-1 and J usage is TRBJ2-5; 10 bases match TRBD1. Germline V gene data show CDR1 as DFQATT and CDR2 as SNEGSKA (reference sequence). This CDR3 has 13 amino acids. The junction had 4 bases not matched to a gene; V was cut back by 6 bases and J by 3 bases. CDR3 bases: TGCAGTGCCAGACAGGGGGCAAAAGAGACCCAGTACTTC. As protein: CSARQGAKETQYF.

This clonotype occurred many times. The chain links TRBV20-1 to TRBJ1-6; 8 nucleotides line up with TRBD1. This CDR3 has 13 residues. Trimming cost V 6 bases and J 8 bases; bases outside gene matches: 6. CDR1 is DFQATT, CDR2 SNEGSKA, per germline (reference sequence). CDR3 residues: CSAKDRAYSPLHF. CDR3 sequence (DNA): TGCAGTGCCAAGGACAGGGCCTATTCACCCCTCCACTTT.

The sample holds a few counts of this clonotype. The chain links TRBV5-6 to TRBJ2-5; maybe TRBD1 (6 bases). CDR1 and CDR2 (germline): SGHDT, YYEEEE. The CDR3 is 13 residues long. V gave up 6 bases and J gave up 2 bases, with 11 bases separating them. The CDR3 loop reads CASTRDTQETQYF. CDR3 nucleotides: TGTGCCAGCACAAGGGACACACAAGAGACCCAGTACTTC. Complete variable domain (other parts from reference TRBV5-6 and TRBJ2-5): DAGVTQSPTHLIKTRGQQVTLRCSPKSGHDTVSWYQQALGQGPQFIFQYYEEEERQRGNFPDRFSGHQFPNYSSELNVNALLLGDSALYLCASTRDTQETQYFGPGTRLLVL.

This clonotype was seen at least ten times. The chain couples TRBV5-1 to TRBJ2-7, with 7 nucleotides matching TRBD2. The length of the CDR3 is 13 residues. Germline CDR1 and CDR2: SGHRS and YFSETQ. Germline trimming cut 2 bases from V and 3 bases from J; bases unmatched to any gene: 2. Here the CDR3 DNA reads TGCGCCAGCAGCTTCGGGGGGAACTACGAGCAGTACTTC. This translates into CASSFGGNYEQYF.

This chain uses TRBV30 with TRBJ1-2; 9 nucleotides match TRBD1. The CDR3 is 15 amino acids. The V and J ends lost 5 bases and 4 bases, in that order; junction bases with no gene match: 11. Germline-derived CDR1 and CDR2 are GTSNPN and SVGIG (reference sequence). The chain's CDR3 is CAWGARGQGVYGYTF. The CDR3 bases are TGTGCCTGGGGGGCCCGGGGACAGGGAGTCTATGGCTACACCTTC.

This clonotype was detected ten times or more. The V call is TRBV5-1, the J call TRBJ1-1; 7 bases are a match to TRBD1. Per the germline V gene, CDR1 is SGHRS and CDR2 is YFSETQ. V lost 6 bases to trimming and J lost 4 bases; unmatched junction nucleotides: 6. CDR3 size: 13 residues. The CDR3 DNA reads TGCGCCAGCAAACAGGGGCTTGGCACTGAAGCTTTCTTT. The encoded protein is CASKQGLGTEAFF. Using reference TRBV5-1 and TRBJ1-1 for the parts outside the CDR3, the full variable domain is KAGVTQTPRYLIKTRGQQVTLSCSPISGHRSVSWYQQTPGQGLQFLFEYFSETQRNKGNFPGRFSGRQFSNSRSEMNVSTLELGDSALYLCASKQGLGTEAFFGQGTRLTVV.

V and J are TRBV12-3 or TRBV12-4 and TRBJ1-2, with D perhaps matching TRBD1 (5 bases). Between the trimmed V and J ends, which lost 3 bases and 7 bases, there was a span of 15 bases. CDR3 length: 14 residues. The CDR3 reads CASSLGGAGTGYTF. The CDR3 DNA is TGTGCCAGCAGTTTGGGTGGGGCGGGGACTGGCTACACCTTC.

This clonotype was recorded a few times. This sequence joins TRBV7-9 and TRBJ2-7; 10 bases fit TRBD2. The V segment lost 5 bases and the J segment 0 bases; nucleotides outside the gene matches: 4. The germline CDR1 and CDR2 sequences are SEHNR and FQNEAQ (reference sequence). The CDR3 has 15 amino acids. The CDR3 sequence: CASSESGRGSYEQYF. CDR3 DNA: TGTGCCAGCAGCGAGAGCGGGAGGGGCTCCTACGAGCAGTACTTC.

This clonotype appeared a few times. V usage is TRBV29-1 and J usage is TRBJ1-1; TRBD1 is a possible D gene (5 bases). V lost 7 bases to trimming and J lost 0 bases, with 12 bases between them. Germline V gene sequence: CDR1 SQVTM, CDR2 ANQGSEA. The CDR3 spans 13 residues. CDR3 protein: CSAADRVNTEAFF. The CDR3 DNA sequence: TGCAGCGCCGCTGACAGAGTGAACACTGAAGCTTTCTTT.